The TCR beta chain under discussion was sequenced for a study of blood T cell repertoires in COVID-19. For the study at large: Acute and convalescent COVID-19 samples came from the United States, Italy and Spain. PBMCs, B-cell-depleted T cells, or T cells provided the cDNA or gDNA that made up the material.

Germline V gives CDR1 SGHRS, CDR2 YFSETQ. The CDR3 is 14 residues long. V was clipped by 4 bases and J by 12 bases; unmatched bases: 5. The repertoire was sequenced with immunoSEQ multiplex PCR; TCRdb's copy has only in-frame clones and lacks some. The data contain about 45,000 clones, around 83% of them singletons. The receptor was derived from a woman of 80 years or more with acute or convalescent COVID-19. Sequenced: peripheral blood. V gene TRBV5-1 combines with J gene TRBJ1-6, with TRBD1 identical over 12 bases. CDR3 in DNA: TGCGCCAGCAGCATGGGACAGGGGGCGGAACCCCTCCACTTT. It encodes CASSMGQGAEPLHF.